Following are 10 T cell receptor beta chains from one sample sequenced in a study of blood T cell repertoires in COVID-19. Some clones are missing from TCRdb's copy, which holds only in-frame ones; the method was immunoSEQ multiplex PCR. This sample has 170,000 or so clones, with more than 85% found just once. The material sequenced was peripheral blood. The receptors come from a man aged 35 to 55 with active or convalescent COVID-19.

The chain couples TRBV4-1 to TRBJ2-3; 8 positions agree with TRBD1. Germline lookup yields CDR1 MGHRA and CDR2 YSYEKL. Trimming cost V 4 bases and J 5 bases; bases outside gene matches: 8. CDR3 size: 15 residues. The CDR3 DNA sequence: TGCGCCAGCAGCCGCCTGGCAGGGGGCGAAGATACGCAGTATTTT. It codes for CASSRLAGGEDTQYF.

The chain couples TRBV7-9 to TRBJ2-1; 14 bases match TRBD2. Germline lookup yields CDR1 SEHNR and CDR2 FQNEAQ (reference sequence). The CDR3 is 19 residues long. Trimming took 8 bases from V and 4 from J; bases not matched to a gene: 16. The CDR3 DNA is TGTGCCAGCGAGCTGACCCTAGGACTAGCGGGGGGACGTTACAATGAGCAGTTCTTC. Translating it yields CASELTLGLAGGRYNEQFF.

The rearrangement links TRBV19 to TRBJ2-3; 7 bases are a match to TRBD1. The CDR3 totals 14 residues. The J segment lost 1 base and the V segment lost 11 bases, leaving 9 bases of the junction unmatched. Germline CDR1 and CDR2: LNHDA and SQIVND (reference sequence). CDR3 DNA: TGTGCCGGACGGACAGGCCCACGCACAGATACGCAGTATTTT. Protein: CAGRTGPRTDTQYF.

Only one count was recorded for this clone. The chain uses TRBV3-1 (or the pseudogene TRBV3-2) and TRBJ1-4, with D perhaps TRBD1 (5 bases). The CDR3 sequence is 17 residues long. The V end was cut by 4 bases, the J end by 6 bases, with 21 bases between. Looked up from germline, CDR1 is LGHDT and CDR2 is YNNKEL (reference sequence). CDR3 in DNA: TGTGCCAGCAGCCCAATACCGGGACTTTACGGAGATGAAAAACTGTTTTTT. Protein: CASSPIPGLYGDEKLFF.

Here the CDR3 DNA reads TGTGCCAGCAGCCAAGATCAGCCAGGGTCTGAAAAACTGTTTTTT. Translating gives CASSQDQPGSEKLFF. The chain is built from TRBV3-1 (or the pseudogene TRBV3-2) and TRBJ1-4, with a weak D call TRBD1 (5 bases). The CDR3 extends over 15 amino acids. CDR1 and CDR2 from the germline V gene are LGHDT and YNNKEL (reference sequence). Trimming pared 0 bases from V and 7 bases from J, leaving 12 bases between.

This chain uses TRBV18 with TRBJ1-1, with D perhaps matching TRBD1 (6 bases). V was shortened by 3 bases and J by 7 bases, with 12 bases between the two germline ends. Germline loops: CDR1 KGHSH, CDR2 LQKENI. This CDR3 is 13 amino acids long. The CDR3 DNA follows: TGTGCCAGCTCACCCCGCCCGGACAGTGAAGCTTTCTTT. It translates to CASSPRPDSEAFF. Full variable domain (remainder filled in from reference TRBV18 and TRBJ1-1): NAGVMQNPRHLVRRRGQEARLRCSPMKGHSHVYWYRQLPEEGLKFMVYLQKENIIDESGMPKERFSAEFPKEGPSILRIQQVVRGDSAAYFCASSPRPDSEAFFGQGTRLTVV.

The rearrangement uses TRBV6-5 and TRBJ1-6; TRBD1 agrees at 8 bases. The junction had 10 bases not matched to a gene; V was cut back by 5 bases and J by 10 bases. CDR1 is MNHEY, CDR2 SVGAGI, per germline. The CDR3 is made up of 15 amino acids. CDR3 nucleotide sequence: TGTGCCAGCAGTAGGGACAGGCACCCCTACTCACCCCTCCACTTT. Protein sequence: CASSRDRHPYSPLHF.

V gene TRBV6-2 or TRBV6-3 combines with J gene TRBJ2-5; 11 bases map to TRBD2. Germline CDR1 is MNHEY and CDR2 is SVGEGT. The V gene end was trimmed by 4 bases and the J gene end by 2 bases; junction bases not matched to a gene: 6. The CDR3 totals 16 residues. The CDR3 sequence: CASSWLAGGGQETQYF. CDR3 coding DNA: TGTGCCAGCAGTTGGCTAGCGGGGGGTGGGCAAGAGACCCAGTACTTC.

This clone appeared once. The CDR3 nucleotides read TGTGCCAGCAGCCAAGATAAATCGGCGGGGGGGGCCAATGAGCAGTTCTTC. It is translated as CASSQDKSAGGANEQFF. This chain links TRBV4-2 with TRBJ2-1, with 9 bases aligning to TRBD2. The ends lost 0 bases at V and 6 bases at J; junction bases unmatched: 9. This CDR3 comprises 17 residues. Germline V CDR1 and CDR2: LGHNA, YNFKEQ.

The CDR3 region has the DNA TGTGCCAGTAGTATAGGGCCAGAAAAAAGATACAATGAGCAGTTCTTC. Translating gives CASSIGPEKRYNEQFF. The chain carries TRBV19 and TRBJ2-1; D not certain. Per the germline V gene, CDR1 is LNHDA and CDR2 is SQIVND (reference sequence). The CDR3 extends over 16 amino acids. With 1 base removed from V and 4 bases from J, the gap between germline ends came to 14 bases.